This is a list of T cell receptor beta chains from one sample in a study of blood T cell repertoires in COVID-19. Only in-frame clones appear in the TCRdb table, and some are missing; sequencing was by immunoSEQ multiplex PCR. The sample has 110,000 to 150,000 clones, 70% to 80% seen once. Sequences were obtained from peripheral blood. These TCRs come from an older woman with COVID-19, enrolled during active disease. The CDR3 runs from the conserved cysteine through the conserved F or W. D genes are given only for firm matches. Size is omitted from some rows. Given values are once, few, many or a class for expanded clones.

clone_size	v_call	d_call	j_call	cdr3_nt	cdr3_aa
-	TRBV28	-	TRBJ2-7	TGTGCCAGCAAAAACCCCTGGACTGGAACAGAGCAGTACTTC	CASKNPWTGTEQYF
once	TRBV5-4	-	TRBJ2-3	TGTGCCAGCAGCTTGGCCGGTACCCACACAGATACGCAGTATTTT	CASSLAGTHTDTQYF
-	TRBV5-1	TRBD1	TRBJ2-5	TGCGCCAGCAGCTTGGATGGGACAGGACCTCAAGAGACCCAGTACTTC	CASSLDGTGPQETQYF
-	TRBV5-4	-	TRBJ1-1	TGTGCCAGCAGCTTGGTAGACAGGTCTGAGACTGAAGCTTTCTTT	CASSLVDRSETEAFF
-	TRBV6-1	-	TRBJ1-5	TGTGCCAGCAGTGATATACAGGGAAATCAGCCCCAGCATTTT	CASSDIQGNQPQHF
-	TRBV7-2	-	TRBJ1-3	TGTGCCAGCAGCTCGACAGGTTTCGCAAACACCATATATTTT	CASSSTGFANTIYF
-	TRBV5-1	-	TRBJ2-6	TGCGCCAGCAGCTTGACAGGGAGCTCTGGGGCCAACGTCCTGACTTTC	CASSLTGSSGANVLTF
-	TRBV28	TRBD1	TRBJ1-4	TGTGCCAGCAGTTTATTACAGGGGACTAATGAAAAACTGTTTTTT	CASSLLQGTNEKLFF
-	TRBV29-1	-	TRBJ1-1	TGCAGCGTTGAAAGGCAGTCGGGCACTGAAGCTTTCTTT	CSVERQSGTEAFF
few	TRBV12-3/TRBV12-4	-	TRBJ2-7	TGTGCCAGCAGTTGGAGGGGCGCCTACGAGCAGTACTTC	CASSWRGAYEQYF
-	TRBV15	-	TRBJ1-4	TGTGCCACCAGCAGAGTGGGAGGGGGGCGGACTAATGAAAAACTGTTTTTT	CATSRVGGGRTNEKLFF
-	TRBV7-2	TRBD2	TRBJ2-1	TGTGCCGGTAGCGGGGGCAGGTCTTTCTACAATGAGCAGTTCTTC	CAGSGGRSFYNEQFF
-	TRBV5-1	-	TRBJ2-5	TGCGCCAGCAGGTCTGGCAGGGGCGGAGAGACCCAGTACTTC	CASRSGRGGETQYF
many	TRBV25-1	-	TRBJ1-6	TGTGCCAGCAGTGAGGGTCTGGGGCGGTCCTATAATTCACCCCTCCACTTT	CASSEGLGRSYNSPLHF
few	TRBV15	TRBD1	TRBJ1-2	TGTGCCACCACCTCGACAGGGGGCGTCTTTGGCTACACCTTC	CATTSTGGVFGYTF